These 32 T cell receptor beta chains came from one sample sequenced in a study of CD8+CD57+ T cells in acquired aplastic anemia. Patients picked for sequencing had shown CD8+CD57+ cell expansion detected by flow cytometry. Profiling of TCR beta VDJ combinations and CDR3 sequences used genomic DNA as template. TCRdb redid the calling of the reads with MiXCR, one entry per CDR3 protein. Of 89,000 or so distinct CDR3 sequences in the sample, 55% to 70% were seen once. Input material: sorted CD4+, CD8+, or CD8+CD57+ T cells (not recorded which) from PBMCs. The receptors were sampled from a human donor with aplastic anemia.

The chain couples TRBV10-3 to TRBJ2-7; 14 bases line up with TRBD2. The trim removed 11 bases at V and 0 bases at J, leaving 9 bases unmatched. The length of the CDR3 is 16 residues. Per germline, CDR1 ENHRY and CDR2 SYGVKD. The CDR3 bases are TGTGCCGTCGGGACTAGCGGGAGAGGTGGCTCCTACGAGCAGTACTTC. Protein product: CAVGTSGRGGSYEQYF.

The V and J genes are TRBV20-1 and TRBJ2-1, with a possible D match to TRBD2 (5 bases). V lost 1 base to trimming and J lost 5 bases, with 12 bases between them. The CDR3 has 14 amino acids. Looked up from germline, CDR1 is DFQATT and CDR2 is SNEGSKA (reference sequence). The CDR3 DNA reads TGCAGTGCTAGAGCCCTGGACGGGAACAATGAGCAGTTCTTC. It translates to CSARALDGNNEQFF.

The rearrangement joins TRBV9 to TRBJ1-1; D is possibly TRBD1 (5 bases). The CDR3 is 14 residues long. V lost 0 bases, J lost 5 bases, and 11 bases lay in between. In germline, CDR1 is SGDLS, CDR2 YYNGEE. CDR3: CASSVAGHGTEAFF. The CDR3 coding sequence is TGTGCCAGCAGCGTAGCAGGACACGGGACTGAAGCTTTCTTT.

In regard to this clonotype: Because the CDR3 is missing its conserved closing phenylalanine or tryptophan, this is likely a read error. The chain is built from TRBV20-1 and TRBJ1-2, with a tentative D call TRBD1 (5 bases). CDR3 length: 13 amino acids. Germline assignment: CDR1 DFQATT and CDR2 SNEGSKA (reference sequence). V was trimmed by 0 bases and J by 8 bases, leaving 13 bases between them. CDR3 DNA sequence: TGCAGTGCTAGAGATCCAGGGAGCCTAGGCTACACCCTC. Protein product: CSARDPGSLGYTL.

The rearrangement uses TRBV20-1 and TRBJ2-7; D tentatively fits TRBD1 or TRBD2 (5 bases each). The CDR3 covers 14 residues. Germline CDR1 is DFQATT and CDR2 is SNEGSKA (reference sequence). The ends were cut back, 1 base at V and 2 bases at J, with 12 bases in the middle. CDR3 nucleotide sequence: TGCAGTGCTAGAGGGGGGTCAATCCCCTACGAGCAGTACTTC. This sequence encodes CSARGGSIPYEQYF.

The chain joins TRBV7-2 to TRBJ2-1; D not resolved. V lost 5 bases and J 5 bases, leaving 7 bases between the germline ends. The CDR3 spans 12 residues. Germline V lookup: CDR1 SGHTA, CDR2 FQGNSA. The CDR3 region is CASSPPNNEQFF. The CDR3 DNA reads as TGTGCCAGCAGCCCTCCGAACAATGAGCAGTTCTTC. Using reference TRBV7-2 and TRBJ2-1 for the parts outside the CDR3, the full variable domain is GAGVSQSPSNKVTEKGKDVELRCDPISGHTALYWYRQSLGQGLEFLIYFQGNSAPDKSGLPSDRFSAERTGGSVSTLTIQRTQQEDSAVYLCASSPPNNEQFFGPGTRLTVL.

The rearrangement links TRBV20-1 to TRBJ1-1; D gene uncertain. Germline values: CDR1 DFQATT, CDR2 SNEGSKA (reference sequence). The CDR3 spans 12 residues. CDR3 residues: CRAAAPNTEAFF. The CDR3 DNA reads as TGCAGGGCAGCAGCACCGAACACTGAAGCTTTCTTT.

The chain combines TRBV20-1 with TRBJ1-2; D is possibly TRBD1 (5 bases). The CDR3 extends over 14 amino acids. Trimming removed 4 bases from V and 3 bases from J, with 15 bases in between. Germline V gene lookup returns CDR1 DFQATT and CDR2 SNEGSKA (reference sequence). The CDR3 coding sequence is TGCAGTGCTACCCCCATACAGGCCGACTATGGCTACACCTTC. Its translation: CSATPIQADYGYTF.

This sequence joins TRBV14 and TRBJ1-2; possibly TRBD1 for D (6 bases). Germline V gene sequence: CDR1 SGHDN, CDR2 FVKESK. V lost 0 bases and J 8 bases, leaving 16 bases between the germline ends. The CDR3 runs 15 residues. The CDR3 is CASSQDVQGSRGYTF. The DNA for the CDR3 is TGTGCCAGCAGCCAAGACGTACAGGGATCCCGGGGCTACACCTTC.

The chain has TRBV9 and TRBJ2-1; 8 nucleotides line up with TRBD1. This CDR3 is 15 amino acids long. Trimming removed 3 bases from V and 3 bases from J; junction bases left unmatched: 5. CDR1 is SGDLS, CDR2 YYNGEE, per germline. CDR3 in amino acids: CASSGTGGGYNEQFF. CDR3 nucleotides: TGTGCCAGCAGCGGAACAGGGGGAGGCTACAATGAGCAGTTCTTC.

The J gene is TRBJ2-7, the V gene TRBV15; TRBD1 agrees at 8 bases. The CDR3 is 16 residues long. J was trimmed by 1 base and V by 3 bases; bases with no gene match: 8. Germline CDR1 and CDR2: LNHNV and YYDKDF (reference sequence). The CDR3 loop reads CATSSLGQGGSYEQYF. The CDR3 DNA reads TGTGCCACCAGCAGCCTAGGACAGGGCGGGTCCTACGAGCAGTACTTC.

The rearrangement joins TRBV10-3 to TRBJ2-5, with 8 bases matching TRBD2. The V gene's germline CDR1 is ENHRY and CDR2 SYGVKD. With 0 bases clipped from V and 5 bases from J, the junction kept 5 bases outside the gene matches. The CDR3 is 15 amino acids. CDR3 bases: TGTGCCATCAGTGAGTCTTGGCGGGGGGCGGAGACCCAGTACTTC. Amino acid sequence: CAISESWRGAETQYF.

V usage is TRBV29-1 and J usage is TRBJ1-4, with a possible D match to TRBD1 (6 bases). The CDR3 spans 12 residues. Trimming took 7 bases from V and 8 from J, leaving 14 bases between them. Germline CDR1 SQVTM, CDR2 ANQGSEA. The CDR3 sequence is CSAALGAEKLFF. CDR3 nucleotide sequence: TGCAGCGCTGCTCTGGGGGCGGAAAAACTGTTTTTT.

The rearrangement uses TRBV25-1 and TRBJ2-2; weak D call: TRBD1 (6 bases). V was trimmed by 3 bases and J by 8 bases, leaving 16 bases between them. The CDR3 consists of 15 residues. Per germline, CDR1 MGHDK and CDR2 SYGVNS. In nucleotides, the CDR3 is TGTGCCAGCAGTGACCTACGGGACATCGGTGGGGAGCTGTTTTTT. It is translated as CASSDLRDIGGELFF.

The chain couples TRBV5-1 to TRBJ2-1; 8 bases agree with TRBD2. CDR3 size: 15 residues. The J segment lost 7 bases and the V segment lost 5 bases, leaving 11 bases of the junction unmatched. The germline CDR1 and CDR2 sequences are SGHRS and YFSETQ. The chain's CDR3 is CASRRAGTSSNEQFF. CDR3 bases: TGCGCCAGCAGGCGAGCCGGGACTAGTTCAAATGAGCAGTTCTTC.

The chain employs TRBV19 and TRBJ2-5; 9 nucleotides agree with TRBD2. With V trimmed by 3 bases and J by 2 bases, 7 bases remained unmatched. The germline V gene has CDR1 LNHDA and CDR2 SQIVND (reference sequence). The CDR3 is made up of 16 amino acids. In DNA, the CDR3 is TGTGCCAGTAGTATGATGGGCGGACTAGCGCAAGAGACCCAGTACTTC. Its protein is CASSMMGGLAQETQYF.

This clonotype appeared a few times. The rearrangement joins TRBV24-1 to TRBJ1-5, with 7 bases aligning to TRBD1. Germline CDR1 and CDR2: KGHDR and SFDVKD. The CDR3 is 17 amino acids. Trimming cost V 2 bases and J 6 bases; bases outside gene matches: 12. The DNA of the CDR3 is TGTGCCACCAGTGATTCAGGGGGGCCTAATTTCGTTCAGCCCCAGCATTTT. Translated: CATSDSGGPNFVQPQHF.

This clonotype was observed a few times. V is TRBV27 and J is TRBJ2-2; D may be TRBD1 (6 bases). The CDR3 covers 15 residues. The germline V gene encodes CDR1 MNHEY and CDR2 SMNVEV (reference sequence). V gave up 4 bases and J gave up 1 base, with 10 bases separating them. The CDR3 DNA reads TGTGCCAGCAGTTCAACAGGGAGGAACACCGGGGAGCTGTTTTTT. Its protein product is CASSSTGRNTGELFF.

The chain employs TRBV24-1 and TRBJ2-3; 7 positions match TRBD1. The V gene end was trimmed by 2 bases and the J gene end by 3 bases; junction bases not matched to a gene: 4. CDR3 size: 15 residues. Germline CDR1 KGHDR, CDR2 SFDVKD. CDR3 region: CATSDSGGQTDTQYF. The CDR3 coding sequence is TGTGCCACCAGTGATTCAGGGGGTCAGACAGATACGCAGTATTTT.

As regards this clonotype: At one of its ends the junction is not consistent with the germline gene, which may arise from a read error. The chain recombines TRBV15 with TRBJ2-1; no definite D call. The CDR3 consists of 16 residues. Per the germline V gene, CDR1 is LNHNV and CDR2 is YYDKDF (reference sequence). The CDR3 is CATSSRSWSSYNEQLF. The CDR3 DNA sequence: TGTGCCACCAGCAGCAGATCCTGGAGCTCCTACAATGAGCAGCTCTTC.

As for this clonotype: The junction and the germline gene differ at one end; a read error may be behind it. This chain links TRBV10-3 with TRBJ1-2; D not certain. The CDR3 runs to 9 residues. Germline V gene lookup returns CDR1 ENHRY and CDR2 SYGVKD. The CDR3 reads CAIGTPASF. The DNA of the CDR3 is TGTGCCATCGGAACCCCTGCCTCCTTC.

The chain combines TRBV15 with TRBJ1-6, with D perhaps TRBD1 (6 bases). The CDR3 sequence is 13 residues long. V was trimmed by 2 bases and J by 7 bases, leaving 6 bases between them. The V gene's germline CDR1 is LNHNV and CDR2 YYDKDF (reference sequence). This CDR3 is CATSRQGNSPLHF. As DNA, the CDR3 is TGTGCCACCAGCAGACAGGGGAATTCACCCCTCCACTTT. The full variable domain, its missing parts supplied by reference TRBV15 and TRBJ1-6, is DAMVIQNPRYQVTQFGKPVTLSCSQTLNHNVMYWYQQKSSQAPKLLFHYYDKDFNNEADTPDNFQSRRPNTSFCFLDIRSPGLGDTAMYLCATSRQGNSPLHFGNGTRLTVT.

This sequence joins TRBV9 and TRBJ1-3; D gene ambiguous. Germline CDR1 and CDR2: SGDLS and YYNGEE. The CDR3 consists of 14 residues. V lost 0 bases and J lost 1, with 5 bases in between. CDR3 residues: CASSVDRSGNTIYF. The CDR3 DNA sequence: TGTGCCAGCAGCGTAGATCGGTCTGGAAACACCATATATTTT.

About this clonotype itself: Sequence at one end of the junction differs from germline and may be a read error. Here the CDR3 reads CASSPRQGLSEQYF. CDR3 in DNA: TGTGCTAGCAGCCCGAGACAGGGTTTATCCGAGCAGTACTTC. The rearrangement uses TRBV7-9 and TRBJ2-7; 7 positions match TRBD1. CDR3 size: 14 residues. Germline loops: CDR1 SEHNR, CDR2 FQNEAQ (reference sequence). The whole variable domain, remainder taken from reference TRBV7-9 and TRBJ2-7, is DTGVSQNPRHKITKRGQNVTFRCDPISEHNRLYWYRQTLGQGPEFLTYFQNEAQLEKSRLLSDRFSAERPKGSFSTLEIQRTEQGDSAMYLCASSPRQGLSEQYFGPGTRLTVT.

This clonotype has only a few counts. The chain employs TRBV10-3 and TRBJ2-3; 9 bases fit TRBD2. Germline CDR1 reads ENHRY; CDR2 reads SYGVKD. The CDR3 runs to 15 residues. The ends lost 8 bases at V and 0 bases at J; junction bases unmatched: 6. The CDR3 DNA reads TGTGCCATCGGAAAAGCGGGGGGAAGCACAGATACGCAGTATTTT. Amino acids: CAIGKAGGSTDTQYF.

This clonotype was picked up many times. The chain joins TRBV16 to TRBJ1-5; D is possibly TRBD1 (5 bases). CDR1 and CDR2 (germline): KGHSY, FQNENV. CDR3 size: 17 residues. The V and J ends lost 0 bases and 4 bases respectively, with 16 bases between them. CDR3 nucleotide sequence: TGTGCCAGCAGCCAATCGATAGTAGACAGAACTAATCAGCCCCAGCATTTT. Translating it yields CASSQSIVDRTNQPQHF.

A single count supports this clonotype. The genes are TRBV2 and TRBJ1-6; the match to TRBD1 covers 9 bases. The CDR3 has 15 residues. CDR1 SNHLY and CDR2 FYNNEI come from the germline V gene. Unmatched junction bases numbered 3, after V lost 1 base and J lost 8 bases. The chain's CDR3 is CASSEGWTGDSPLHF. In nucleotides, the CDR3 is TGTGCCAGCAGTGAAGGATGGACAGGGGATTCACCCCTCCACTTT.

The rearrangement uses TRBV25-1 and TRBJ1-2; 12 nucleotides line up with TRBD1. The V segment lost 2 bases and the J segment 5 bases; nucleotides outside the gene matches: 3. The germline gives CDR1 MGHDK, CDR2 SYGVNS. CDR3 length equals 15 residues. CDR3 nucleotides: TGTGCCAGCAGTGAAGGGACAGGGGGCGTGTATGGCTACACCTTC. Translated, it gives CASSEGTGGVYGYTF.

The rearrangement joins TRBV10-3 to TRBJ1-2; no definite D call. V lost 4 bases to trimming and J lost 4 bases, with 10 bases between them. Germline CDR1 reads ENHRY; CDR2 reads SYGVKD. This CDR3 contains 13 residues. CDR3 residues: CAISAQEGYGYTF. The CDR3 DNA is TGTGCCATCAGTGCCCAGGAAGGCTATGGCTACACCTTC.

The chain joins TRBV11-1 to TRBJ1-1; D uncertain. V was cut by 4 bases and J by 1 base, with 19 bases left in between. Germline assignment: CDR1 SGHAT and CDR2 FQDESV (reference sequence). The CDR3 has 17 residues. The DNA of the CDR3 is TGTGCCAGCAGCTCCGTTCTTAACGGACTCGAGAACACTGAAGCTTTCTTT. As protein: CASSSVLNGLENTEAFF.

This chain uses TRBV20-1 with TRBJ1-6; TRBD1 agrees at 12 bases. V shed 4 bases and J 10 bases; nucleotides not matched to a gene: 11. The V gene's germline CDR1 is DFQATT and CDR2 SNEGSKA (reference sequence). The CDR3 loop spans 16 amino acids. CDR3 sequence: CSAKPGQGASRSPLHF. The CDR3 DNA sequence: TGCAGTGCTAAACCGGGACAGGGGGCAAGTAGGTCACCCCTCCACTTT.

The sample holds one count of this clonotype. The chain employs TRBV19 and TRBJ1-2, with 7 bases lining up with TRBD1. CDR1 and CDR2 (germline): LNHDA, SQIVND (reference sequence). This CDR3 contains 12 residues. Trimming took 11 bases from V and 4 from J; bases not matched to a gene: 7. The CDR3 region has the DNA TGTGCCGGGGGAGACAGGGTCTATGGCTACACCTTC. Residues: CAGGDRVYGYTF.